This note documents a single T cell receptor beta chain sequence. Its target is not known. This sample stems from a study of cytomegalovirus exposure and HLA in healthy donors. Study-level results: Many donors carried some public TCRs, although rarity characterized most TCR sequences.

V lost 2 bases to trimming and J lost 3 bases; unmatched junction nucleotides: 5. The germline V gene encodes CDR1 GTSNPN and CDR2 SVGIG (reference sequence). The CDR3 runs to 14 residues. The primer mix had 60 Vbeta and 13 Jbeta primers. Libraries were prepared by immunoSEQ multiplex PCR; TCRdb keeps only in-frame clonotypes and omits some of them. The sample records about 140,000 clones, 80% being singletons. The chain recombines TRBV30 with TRBJ2-7; 9 positions match TRBD1. Sequencing used PBMCs. The sequence came from a male donor in good health and CMV-seronegative. CDR3 protein: CAWSSGTGNYEQYF. In DNA, the CDR3 is TGTGCCTGGAGTTCTGGGACAGGGAACTACGAGCAGTACTTC.